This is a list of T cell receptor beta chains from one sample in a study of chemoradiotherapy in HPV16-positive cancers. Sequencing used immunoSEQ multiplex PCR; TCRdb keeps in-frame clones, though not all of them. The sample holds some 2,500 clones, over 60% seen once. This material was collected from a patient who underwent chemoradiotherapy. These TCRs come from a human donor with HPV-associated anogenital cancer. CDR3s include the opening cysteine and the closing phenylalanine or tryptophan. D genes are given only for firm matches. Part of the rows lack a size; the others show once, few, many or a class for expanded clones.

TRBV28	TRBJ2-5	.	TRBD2	TGTGCCAGCAGTTTAAGTTTTTTGACTAGCGGAATACAAGAGACCCAGTACTTC	CASSLSFLTSGIQETQYF
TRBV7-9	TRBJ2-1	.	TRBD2	TGTGCCAGCAGCCCCCGTCGACGGGAGGCACGCAATGAGCAGTTCTTC	CASSPRRREARNEQFF
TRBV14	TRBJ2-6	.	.	TGTGCCAGCAATGGGGGGCTAGGCTCTGGGGCCAACGTCCTGACTTTC	CASNGGLGSGANVLTF
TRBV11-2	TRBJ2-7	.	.	TGTGCCAGCAGCTTCAACACCGCCTACGAGCAGTACTTC	CASSFNTAYEQYF
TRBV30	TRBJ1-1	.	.	TGTGCCTGTCATAGGGCCAACGGGAACACTGAAGCTTTCTTT	CACHRANGNTEAFF
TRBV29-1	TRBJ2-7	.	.	TGCAGCGTTCGGGGAAGCTCCTACGAGCAGTACTTC	CSVRGSSYEQYF
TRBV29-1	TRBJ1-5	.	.	TGCAGCGTCGGCCAGGGGACGGAGCCCCAGCATTTT	CSVGQGTEPQHF
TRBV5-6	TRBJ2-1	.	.	TGTGCCAGCAGCTCTAGGGGAAATGAGCAGTTCTTC	CASSSRGNEQFF
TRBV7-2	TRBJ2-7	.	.	TGTGCCAGCAGCCTCCCCGTGAAATCCGAGCAGTACTTC	CASSLPVKSEQYF
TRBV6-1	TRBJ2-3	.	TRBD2	TGTGCCAGCAGTGAACTAGCGGGAGGCGGAGATACGCAGTATTTT	CASSELAGGGDTQYF
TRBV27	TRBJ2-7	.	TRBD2	TGTGCCAGCAGTTTATTGTCTAGCGGGGGATCCTACGAGCAGTACTTC	CASSLLSSGGSYEQYF
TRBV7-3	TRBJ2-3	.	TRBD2	TGTGCCAGCAGCCTCACGCGGGGGGGCGGCACAGATACGCAGTATTTT	CASSLTRGGGTDTQYF
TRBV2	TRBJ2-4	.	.	TGTGCCAGCAGCGATGGGATTCCCGGAGCCAAAAACATTCAGTACTTC	CASSDGIPGAKNIQYF
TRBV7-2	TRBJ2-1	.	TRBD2	TGTGCCAGCAGCTTAGTTGCGGGGGATCAGTTCTTC	CASSLVAGDQFF
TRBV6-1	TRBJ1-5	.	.	TGTGCCAGCAGTGAAGGGCAGTTTTTAGGGAGCAATCAGCCCCAGCATTTT	CASSEGQFLGSNQPQHF
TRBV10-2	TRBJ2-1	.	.	TGCGCCAGCAAGGAGGGGGCTAGCTCCTACAATGAGCAGTTCTTC	CASKEGASSYNEQFF
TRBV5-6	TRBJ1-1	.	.	TGTGCCAGCAGCTATCGGGCGTTTTTAAACACTGAAGCTTTCTTT	CASSYRAFLNTEAFF
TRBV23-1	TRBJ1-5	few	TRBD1	TGCGCCAGCAGGTGCGGGGACAGGGGGTACCCCAATCAGCCCCAGCATTTT	CASRCGDRGYPNQPQHF
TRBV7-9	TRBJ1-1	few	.	TGTGCCAGCATATGGGGAGATACGGCGGGTGAAGCTTTCTTT	CASIWGDTAGEAFF
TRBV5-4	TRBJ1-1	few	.	TGTGCCAGCAGAAGTTCCCAGGGAACTGAAGCTTTCTTT	CASRSSQGTEAFF
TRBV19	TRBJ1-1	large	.	TGTGCCAGTAGTATACAGGGTGGGAGCACTGAAGCTTTCTTT	CASSIQGGSTEAFF
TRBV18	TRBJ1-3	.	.	TGTGCCAGCTCACTTCTCCCGGGGGGCCTAAGTACATCTGGAAACACCATATATTTT	CASSLLPGGLSTSGNTIYF
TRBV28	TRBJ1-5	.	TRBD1	TGTGCCAGCAGTTTTTCGGGACAGGGCAATCAGCCCCAGCATTTT	CASSFSGQGNQPQHF
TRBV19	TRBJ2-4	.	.	TGTGCCAGTAGTATAACAGGAAGGTGGGGCAAAAACATTCAGTACTTC	CASSITGRWGKNIQYF
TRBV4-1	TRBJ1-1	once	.	TGCGCCAGCAGCCAAGACAGGGCGTCCGACACTGAAGCTTTCTTT	CASSQDRASDTEAFF
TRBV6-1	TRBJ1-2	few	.	TGTGCCAGCAGTGAAAGGGGGGAGACCGCTGGCTACACCTTC	CASSERGETAGYTF